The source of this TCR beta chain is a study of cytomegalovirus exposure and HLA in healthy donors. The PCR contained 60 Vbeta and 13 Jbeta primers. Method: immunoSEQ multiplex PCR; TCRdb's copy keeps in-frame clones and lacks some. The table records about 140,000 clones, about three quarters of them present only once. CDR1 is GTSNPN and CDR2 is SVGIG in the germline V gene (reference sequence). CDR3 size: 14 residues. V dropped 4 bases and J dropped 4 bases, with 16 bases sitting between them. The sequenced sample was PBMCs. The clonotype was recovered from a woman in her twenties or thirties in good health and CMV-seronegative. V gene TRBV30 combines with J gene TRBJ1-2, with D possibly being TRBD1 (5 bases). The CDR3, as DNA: TGTGCCTGGACCCTATGGGGGGAGAGCTATGGCTACACCTTC. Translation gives CAWTLWGESYGYTF.